The rows below give T cell receptor beta chains drawn from one sample of a study of blood T cell repertoires in COVID-19. Generated by immunoSEQ multiplex PCR, the TCRdb table keeps only in-frame clones and is missing some. The sample includes fewer than 90,000 clones, around 84% seen only once; the top ten take about an eighth. Sequencing was performed on peripheral blood. Receptors were obtained from a human donor in a cohort sampled during active COVID-19. Both conserved end residues are part of each CDR3. D genes are given only for firm matches. For some rows the clone size is stated as once, few or many, or as a class when expanded; others skip it.

>once|TRBJ2-7|15|TRBV19|TRBD2
TGTGCCAGTAGTATATTCGCTAGCGGGAACTACGAGCAGTACTTC
CASSIFASGNYEQYF
>.|TRBJ2-5|16|TRBV5-1|TRBD1
TGCGCCAGCAGCGGTGGAGGGGGACAGGGGACCAAGACCCAGTACTTC
CASSGGGGQGTKTQYF
>few|TRBJ2-2|16|TRBV3-1/TRBV3-2|.
TGTGCCAGCAGCCCTAGGCGAGTTCAGAACACCGGGGAGCTGTTTTTT
CASSPRRVQNTGELFF
>.|TRBJ2-1|16|TRBV3-1/TRBV3-2|TRBD2
TGTGCCAGCAGCCAAGATGGACTAGCGGAGAACAATGAGCAGTTCTTC
CASSQDGLAENNEQFF
>.|TRBJ2-5|15|TRBV5-1|.
TGCGCCAGCAGCTCCCCGTCAGGGAAACAAGAGACCCAGTACTTC
CASSSPSGKQETQYF
>.|TRBJ1-1|13|TRBV5-1|.
TGCGCCAGCAGCTCAGACTCAAAGACTGAAGCTTTCTTT
CASSSDSKTEAFF
>.|TRBJ2-5|14|TRBV6-6|.
TGTGCCAGCAGATACTCGGGAGTCCAAGAGACCCAGTACTTC
CASRYSGVQETQYF
>.|TRBJ1-2|15|TRBV27|TRBD1
TGTGCCAGCAGTAATACAGGGGCGCTTAACTATGGCTACACCTTC
CASSNTGALNYGYTF
>.|TRBJ1-2|14|TRBV2|TRBD1
TGTGCCAGCAGTGTTAAGGAGGGGGCGGGGGGCTACACCTTC
CASSVKEGAGGYTF
>.|TRBJ1-1|14|TRBV5-1|.
TGCGCCAGCAGCTTGCAGGGAGGGAACACTGAAGCTTTCTTT
CASSLQGGNTEAFF
>.|TRBJ1-3|15|TRBV5-1|.
TGCGCCAGCAGCCCTCTACAGATCTCTGGAAACACCATATATTTT
CASSPLQISGNTIYF
>.|TRBJ2-7|16|TRBV4-1|TRBD1
TGCGCCAGCAGCCAAGACCTCCTGGGACAGACCTACGAGCAGTACTTC
CASSQDLLGQTYEQYF
>.|TRBJ2-5|16|TRBV5-1|TRBD2
TGCGCCAGCTCCCAAGGGACTAGCGGCCTGGGAGAGACCCAGTACTTC
CASSQGTSGLGETQYF
>once|TRBJ1-2|13|TRBV9|.
TGTGCCAGCAGCGTACAGGGAAACTATGGCTACACCTTC
CASSVQGNYGYTF
>.|TRBJ1-3|15|TRBV7-2|.
TGTGCCAGCAGCTTAGCCGGGACTAGGGGAAACACCATATATTTT
CASSLAGTRGNTIYF
>.|TRBJ2-7|16|TRBV6-6|.
TGTGCCAGCAGTTACTCGATTGGGGGGACGGCATACGAGCAGTACTTC
CASSYSIGGTAYEQYF
>.|TRBJ1-3|14|TRBV10-3|.
TGTGCCATCAGTGCGGTGAGCTCTGGAAACACCATATATTTT
CAISAVSSGNTIYF
>.|TRBJ1-1|15|TRBV5-1|TRBD1
TGCGCCAGCAGCTCCGGACAGGGAGGGAACACTGAAGCTTTCTTT
CASSSGQGGNTEAFF
>once|TRBJ1-5|14|TRBV28|TRBD1
TGTGCCAGCAGGGGACAGGGTAGCAATCAGCCCCAGCATTTT
CASRGQGSNQPQHF
>once|TRBJ1-1|16|TRBV2|.
TGTGCCAGCACTGACCTAGACCCCACCTTAGGCACTGAAGCTTTCTTT
CASTDLDPTLGTEAFF